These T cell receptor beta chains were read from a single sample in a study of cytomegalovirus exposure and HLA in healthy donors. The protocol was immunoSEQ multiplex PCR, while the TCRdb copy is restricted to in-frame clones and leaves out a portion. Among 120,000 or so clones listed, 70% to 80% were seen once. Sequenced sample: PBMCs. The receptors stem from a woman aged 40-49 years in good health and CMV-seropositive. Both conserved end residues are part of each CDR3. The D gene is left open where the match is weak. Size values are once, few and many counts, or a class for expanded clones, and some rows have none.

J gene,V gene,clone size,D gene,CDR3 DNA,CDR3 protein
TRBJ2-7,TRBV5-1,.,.,TGCGCCAGCAGCTTGGATTCAGGATGGCAGTACTTC,CASSLDSGWQYF
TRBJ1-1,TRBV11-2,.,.,TGTGCCAGCAGCCCTACTCTCCATCCAGAAGCTTTCTTT,CASSPTLHPEAFF
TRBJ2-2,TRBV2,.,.,TGTGCCAGCAGTGAAGGGGGACTCAACACCGGGGAGCTGTTTTTT,CASSEGGLNTGELFF
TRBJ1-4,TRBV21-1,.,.,TGTGCCAGCAGTAATGAACGGGGTATTAATGAAAAACTGTTTTTT,CASSNERGINEKLFF
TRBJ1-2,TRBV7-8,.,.,TGTGCCAGCAGCTTAGCACGGGGAGCTAACTATGGCTACACCTTC,CASSLARGANYGYTF
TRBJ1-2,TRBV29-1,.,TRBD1,TGCAGTATCCGGGACAGGGAGGACTATGGCTACACCTTC,CSIRDREDYGYTF
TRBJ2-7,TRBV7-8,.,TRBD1,TGTGCCAGCAGCTTTGACAGGGGTAACAACGAGCAGTACTTC,CASSFDRGNNEQYF
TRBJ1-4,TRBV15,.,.,TGTGCCACCAGCAGGGGCGTAGAAAAACTGTTTTTT,CATSRGVEKLFF
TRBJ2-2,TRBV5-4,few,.,TGTGCCAGCACCCCCCCGGGACTCAACACCGGGGAGCTGTTTTTT,CASTPPGLNTGELFF
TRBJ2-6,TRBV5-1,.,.,TGCGCCAGCAGCTTGGCCGGGGGAGGGGCCAACGTCCTGACTTTC,CASSLAGGGANVLTF
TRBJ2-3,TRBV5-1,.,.,TGCGCCAGCAGCCCCGACTCCACAGATACGCAGTATTTT,CASSPDSTDTQYF
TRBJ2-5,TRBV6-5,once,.,TGTGCCAGCAGCCGAGGAGAAGAGACCCAGTACTTC,CASSRGEETQYF
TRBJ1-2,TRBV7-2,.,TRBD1,TGTGCCAGCAGCCTACTAAGTTCACCGGGACAGGGGTATGGCTACACCTTC,CASSLLSSPGQGYGYTF
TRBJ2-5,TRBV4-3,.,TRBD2,TGCGCCAGCAGCCAGAAACTAGCGGTCCTACAAGAGACCCAGTACTTC,CASSQKLAVLQETQYF
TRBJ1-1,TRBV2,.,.,TGTGCCAGCACGCCAGGGGACACTGAAGCTTTCTTT,CASTPGDTEAFF
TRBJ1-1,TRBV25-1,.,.,TGTGCCAGCAGAGCTGTCCTGGGGAGTAGCACTGAAGCTTTCTTT,CASRAVLGSSTEAFF
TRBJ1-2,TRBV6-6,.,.,TGTGCCAGTTCTACGGACAGCCTCGGCTATGGCTACACCTTC,CASSTDSLGYGYTF
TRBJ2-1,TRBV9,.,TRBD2,TGTGCCAGCAGCGAAACTAGCGGGGAGGAGGATGAGCAGTTCTTC,CASSETSGEEDEQFF
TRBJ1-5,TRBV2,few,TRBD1,TGTGCCAGCACTTGGACAGGGGGAAGCAATCAGCCCCAGCATTTT,CASTWTGGSNQPQHF
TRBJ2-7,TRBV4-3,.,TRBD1,TGCGCCAGCAGCCGGGACAGGGGGCAAGGGGACGAGCAGTACTTC,CASSRDRGQGDEQYF
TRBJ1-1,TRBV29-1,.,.,TGCAGCGTGACACCCAGGGACACTGAAGCTTTCTTT,CSVTPRDTEAFF
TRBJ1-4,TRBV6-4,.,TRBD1,TGTGCCAGCAGACCCAACGGACAGGGAATTGAAAAACTGTTTTTT,CASRPNGQGIEKLFF
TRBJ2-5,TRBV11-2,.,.,TGTGCCAGCAGCTCCAGACCGACAGGATTTCGAGAGACCCAGTACTTC,CASSSRPTGFRETQYF
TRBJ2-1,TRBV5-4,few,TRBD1,TGTGCCAGCAGCTTGGTAGGGGGCGGCTACAATGAGCAGTTCTTC,CASSLVGGGYNEQFF
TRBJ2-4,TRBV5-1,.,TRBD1,TGCGCCAGCAGCTCATCGACAGGGACAAAAAACATTCAGTACTTC,CASSSSTGTKNIQYF
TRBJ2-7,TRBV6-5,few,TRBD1,TGTGCCAGCAGTGACGGACAGGGAAGGTACTTC,CASSDGQGRYF
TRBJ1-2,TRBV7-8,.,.,TGTGCCAGCAGCTTAGTCGGGACACCGTCCTATGGCTACACCTTC,CASSLVGTPSYGYTF
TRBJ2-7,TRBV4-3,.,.,TGCGCCAGCAGCTTTCGGTCAGGGCACGAGCAGTACTTC,CASSFRSGHEQYF
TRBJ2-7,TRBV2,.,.,TGTGCCAGCAGTGCAGGCAGGGGCGACGAGCAGTACTTC,CASSAGRGDEQYF
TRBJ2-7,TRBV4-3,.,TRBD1,TGCGCCAGCAGCCTAGGGCCAGGGGGATCCTACGAGCAGTACTTC,CASSLGPGGSYEQYF
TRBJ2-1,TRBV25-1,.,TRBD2,TGTGCCAGCAGGGGGGAGGGAGGGCCTTCCGGCGAGCAGTTCTTC,CASRGEGGPSGEQFF
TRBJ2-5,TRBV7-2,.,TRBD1,TGTGCCAGCAGCCGGGACAGGGGTAAAGAGACCCAGTACTTC,CASSRDRGKETQYF
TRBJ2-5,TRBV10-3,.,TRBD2,TGTGCCATCAGTGAGTTGGAGACTAGCGGGGTCGAGACCCAGTACTTC,CAISELETSGVETQYF
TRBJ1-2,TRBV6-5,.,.,TGTGCCAGCAGTCCGAGGGGGGGCCCGCCCCACGGCTACACCTTC,CASSPRGGPPHGYTF
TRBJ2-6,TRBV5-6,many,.,TGTGCCAGCAGCTTGGGCAGGTCTGGGGCCAACGTCCTGACTTTC,CASSLGRSGANVLTF
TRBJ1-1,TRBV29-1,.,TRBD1,TGCAGCGTTGGTCACAGGGGTTACACTGAAGCTTTCTTT,CSVGHRGYTEAFF
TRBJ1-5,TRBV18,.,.,TGTGCCAGCTCACTACAGGGTGGAAGCAATCAGCCCCAGCATTTT,CASSLQGGSNQPQHF
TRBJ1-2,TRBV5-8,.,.,TGTGCCAGCAGCCGACGGGAGGGAGGGTTGTACTATGGCTACACCTTC,CASSRREGGLYYGYTF
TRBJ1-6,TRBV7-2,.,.,TGTGCCAGCAGCTTAGTCGGGAATTCACCCCTCCACTTT,CASSLVGNSPLHF
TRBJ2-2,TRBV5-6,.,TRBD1,TGTGCCAGCAGCCAGACAGGGGGAAACACCGGGGAACTGTTTTTT,CASSQTGGNTGELFF
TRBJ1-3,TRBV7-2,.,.,TGTGCCAGCAGCTTTAGCAGCGCTGTTTCTGGAAACACCATATATTTT,CASSFSSAVSGNTIYF
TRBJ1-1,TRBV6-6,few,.,TGTGCCAGCAGGACAGGGAACACTGAAGCTTTCTTT,CASRTGNTEAFF
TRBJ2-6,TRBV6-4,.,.,TGTGCCAGCAAGAATACAGGGTCCGGGGCCAACGTCCTGACTTTC,CASKNTGSGANVLTF
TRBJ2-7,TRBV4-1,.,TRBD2,TGCGCCAGCAGCCCGACGCTAGCGGGGGGGCCGTACGAGCAGTACTTC,CASSPTLAGGPYEQYF
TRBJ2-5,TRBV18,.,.,TGTGCCAGCTCCCATGACGGCCTAGAGGAGACCCAGTACTTC,CASSHDGLEETQYF
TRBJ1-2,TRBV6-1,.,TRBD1,TGTGCCAGCAGTGACCAAACCAGGGGGCGCTACTATGGCTACACCTTC,CASSDQTRGRYYGYTF
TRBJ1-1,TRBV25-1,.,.,TGTGCCAGCAGTGATTACGGGGGGAGCACTGAAGCTTTCTTT,CASSDYGGSTEAFF
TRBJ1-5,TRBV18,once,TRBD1,TGTGCCAGCTCACGGGACAGGGTTGATCAGCCCCAGCATTTT,CASSRDRVDQPQHF
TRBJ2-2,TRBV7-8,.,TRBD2,TGTGCCAGCAGCTTAGGATGGGGGGGAGGCACCGGGGAGCTGTTTTTT,CASSLGWGGGTGELFF
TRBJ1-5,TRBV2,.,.,TGTGCCAGCAGTGAAGGATGGCGGCAGCCCCAGCATTTT,CASSEGWRQPQHF
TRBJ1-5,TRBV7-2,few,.,TGTGCCAGCAGCGTCAGGGAGGAGCAGCCCCAGCATTTT,CASSVREEQPQHF
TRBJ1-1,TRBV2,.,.,TGTGCCAGCAGTGAAAAATTACAGATGAACACTGAAGCTTTCTTT,CASSEKLQMNTEAFF
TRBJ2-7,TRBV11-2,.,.,TGTGCCAGCAGCTTAGATTTGGGCCACGAGCAGTACTTC,CASSLDLGHEQYF
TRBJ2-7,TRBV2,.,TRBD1,TGTGCCGGAAACTCCGGGACAGGGGGCTTCTACGAGCAGTACTTC,CAGNSGTGGFYEQYF
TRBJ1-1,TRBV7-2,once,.,TGTGCCAGCAGCGCCCAGATTCTAGAGAACACTGAAGCTTTCTTT,CASSAQILENTEAFF
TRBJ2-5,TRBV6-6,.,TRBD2,TGTGCCAGCAGTCTATGGACTAGCGGGGCCAAAGAGACCCAGTACTTC,CASSLWTSGAKETQYF
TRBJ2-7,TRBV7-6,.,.,TGTGCCAGCAGCTTATCCACAGGAAACTACGAGCAGTACTTC,CASSLSTGNYEQYF
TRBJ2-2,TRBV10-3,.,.,TGTGCCATCAGTGTATTGCGGGACGCGAACACCGGGGAGCTGTTTTTT,CAISVLRDANTGELFF
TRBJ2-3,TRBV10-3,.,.,TGTGCCATCAGTGAGTCATTAGGTGAACAGGGAACAGATACGCAGTATTTT,CAISESLGEQGTDTQYF